Listed below are T cell receptor beta chains from one sample, sequenced in a study of cytomegalovirus exposure and HLA in healthy donors. Generated by immunoSEQ multiplex PCR, the TCRdb table keeps only in-frame clones and is missing some. The sample holds about 64,000 clones, approximately 90% seen once. The sample consisted of PBMCs. These receptors came from a woman between 18 and 30 years old in good health and CMV-seronegative. Each CDR3 is given with its conserved first and last residue. The D gene is left open where the match is weak. Some rows mark clone size as missing; the rest say once, few, many or name a class of expanded clone.

v_call	clone_size	j_call	d_call	cdr3_aa	cdr3_nt
TRBV19	-	TRBJ1-1	TRBD1	CASSQGATEAFF	TGTGCCAGTAGTCAGGGGGCCACTGAAGCTTTCTTT
TRBV5-1	-	TRBJ2-1	-	CASSLRPGSTPEQFF	TGCGCCAGCAGCTTGCGTCCCGGGAGCACCCCCGAGCAGTTCTTC
TRBV18	once	TRBJ1-1	-	CASSPPSVVGTEAFF	TGTGCCAGCTCACCGCCGAGCGTTGTTGGCACTGAAGCTTTCTTT
TRBV7-3	-	TRBJ2-2	-	CASSLLGRNTGELFF	TGTGCCAGCAGCTTACTCGGGAGGAACACCGGGGAGCTGTTTTTT
TRBV4-1	-	TRBJ1-2	-	CASSQDLSQRNGYTF	TGCGCCAGCAGCCAAGATTTGAGTCAGAGGAATGGCTACACCTTC
TRBV6-6	-	TRBJ2-1	-	CASSNLASTYNEQFF	TGTGCCAGCAGTAACCTAGCTTCTACCTACAATGAGCAGTTCTTC
TRBV2	-	TRBJ1-5	-	CASSELNQPQHF	TGTGCCAGCAGTGAACTTAATCAGCCCCAGCATTTT
TRBV7-8	-	TRBJ2-5	-	CASSPRQAHQEPQETQYF	TGTGCCAGCAGCCCGCGCCAGGCGCACCAAGAGCCCCAAGAGACCCAGTACTTC
TRBV7-2	-	TRBJ1-3	-	CASSLWSGSGNTIYF	TGTGCCAGCAGCTTATGGAGCGGCTCTGGAAACACCATATATTTT
TRBV2	-	TRBJ2-5	TRBD2	CASSDTSGRYETQYF	TGTGCCAGCAGTGACACTAGCGGGAGATATGAGACCCAGTACTTC
TRBV30	-	TRBJ1-2	-	CAWRPTGSYYGYTF	TGTGCCTGGAGGCCGACAGGTAGTTACTATGGCTACACCTTC
TRBV27	-	TRBJ2-7	-	CASSLKDSTYEQYF	TGTGCCAGCAGTTTAAAGGACAGTACCTACGAGCAGTACTTC
TRBV2	-	TRBJ2-2	TRBD1	CASTGQGRTGELFF	TGTGCCAGCACGGGACAGGGACGGACCGGGGAGCTGTTTTTT
TRBV19	-	TRBJ1-3	-	CASSTFQGTSGNTIYF	TGTGCCAGTAGTACATTCCAGGGGACCTCTGGAAACACCATATATTTT
TRBV21-1	few	TRBJ1-2	-	CASPEGVKNYGYTF	TGTGCCAGTCCGGAAGGGGTCAAGAACTATGGCTACACCTTC
TRBV20-1	-	TRBJ1-3	-	CSATGGNTIYF	TGCAGTGCCACAGGTGGAAACACCATATATTTT
TRBV11-3	-	TRBJ2-7	TRBD1	CASRSTGGYELEQYF	TGTGCCAGCAGATCGACAGGGGGCTATGAGCTTGAGCAGTACTTC
TRBV10-3	-	TRBJ2-5	TRBD2	CAISGLAGKETQYF	TGTGCCATCAGTGGACTAGCGGGAAAGGAGACCCAGTACTTC
TRBV2	few	TRBJ2-2	TRBD2	CASSELLAGTGELFF	TGTGCCAGCAGTGAGTTGCTAGCGGGGACCGGGGAGCTGTTTTTT
TRBV19	-	TRBJ1-2	TRBD1	CASSLGQGPYTF	TGTGCCAGTAGTCTCGGACAGGGCCCCTACACCTTC
TRBV7-6	-	TRBJ2-5	TRBD1	CASSLDRGETQYF	TGTGCCAGCAGCTTGGACAGGGGAGAGACCCAGTACTTC
TRBV28	few	TRBJ2-7	TRBD1	CASRVQGKSYEQYF	TGTGCCAGCAGGGTACAGGGGAAGTCCTACGAGCAGTACTTC
TRBV6-5	-	TRBJ2-5	TRBD2	CASSTSGGSQETQYF	TGTGCCAGCAGTACTAGCGGGGGGTCCCAAGAGACCCAGTACTTC
TRBV7-2	-	TRBJ2-3	-	CASSLNRVPDTQYF	TGTGCCAGCAGCTTAAACAGGGTGCCAGATACGCAGTATTTT
TRBV28	-	TRBJ1-2	-	CASSLLRNYGYTF	TGTGCCAGCAGTTTATTGAGGAACTATGGCTACACCTTC
TRBV5-1	-	TRBJ2-1	TRBD2	CASSLPGLAGVLNEQFF	TGCGCCAGCAGCTTGCCAGGACTAGCGGGAGTGTTGAATGAGCAGTTCTTC
TRBV9	-	TRBJ2-5	TRBD2	CASSSGLAEETQYF	TGTGCCAGCAGCTCCGGACTAGCGGAAGAGACCCAGTACTTC
TRBV2	once	TRBJ2-1	TRBD2	CASLLAGGPQFF	TGTGCCAGCCTTTTGGCGGGGGGGCCGCAGTTCTTC
TRBV7-3	-	TRBJ2-7	-	CASSPTAGAYEQYF	TGTGCCAGCAGCCCAACGGCCGGAGCCTACGAGCAGTACTTC
TRBV30	-	TRBJ1-1	-	CAWSSRGRSNTEAFF	TGTGCCTGGAGTTCAAGGGGCAGGTCGAACACTGAAGCTTTCTTT
TRBV5-1	-	TRBJ2-4	-	CASSGGGQLKNIQYF	TGCGCCAGCAGCGGAGGGGGACAGCTAAAAAACATTCAGTACTTC
TRBV6-5	-	TRBJ1-6	-	CASSYGGGERSPLHF	TGTGCCAGCAGTTACGGAGGAGGGGAACGGTCACCCCTCCACTTT
TRBV11-2	-	TRBJ2-1	TRBD1	CASSLLDRAIDEQFF	TGTGCCAGCAGCCTTCTCGACAGGGCCATCGATGAGCAGTTCTTC
TRBV6-4	-	TRBJ2-5	TRBD2	CASIPDGTSGQETQYF	TGTGCCAGCATCCCCGACGGGACTAGCGGCCAAGAGACCCAGTACTTC
TRBV2	medium-sized	TRBJ1-3	-	CASIRTGNTIYF	TGTGCCAGCATTAGGACAGGAAACACCATATATTTT
TRBV4-2	-	TRBJ2-1	-	CASSQVGIKGRNEQFF	TGTGCCAGCAGCCAAGTCGGAATCAAAGGGAGGAATGAGCAGTTCTTC
TRBV12-5	-	TRBJ2-4	-	CASGRTTVANIQYF	TGTGCTAGTGGCCGGACTACCGTGGCGAACATTCAGTACTTC
TRBV5-1	-	TRBJ2-5	TRBD1	CASRGTGEETQYF	TGCGCCAGCAGGGGGACAGGGGAAGAGACCCAGTACTTC
TRBV5-1	-	TRBJ2-3	-	CASSSGTTLAATQYF	TGCGCCAGCAGCTCTGGGACCACATTAGCGGCTACGCAGTATTTT
TRBV7-2	-	TRBJ2-1	-	CASSLIGRGKYNEQFF	TGTGCCAGCAGCTTAATTGGGCGGGGTAAATACAATGAGCAGTTCTTC
TRBV2	-	TRBJ2-3	TRBD2	CASRESGTIPTDTQYF	TGTGCCAGCAGGGAAAGCGGGACGATACCCACAGATACGCAGTATTTT
TRBV6-1	-	TRBJ1-4	TRBD1	CASFTRGLGEKLFF	TGTGCCAGCTTTACAAGGGGGCTCGGGGAAAAACTGTTTTTT